This T cell receptor beta chain was captured in a study of blood T cell repertoires in COVID-19. Overall study: COVID-19 samples from acute and convalescent phases originated in the United States, Italy and Spain. PBMCs, B-cell-depleted T cells, or T cells were the source of the cDNA or gDNA that made up the material.

The V gene's germline CDR1 is MGHRA and CDR2 YSYEKL. The V end was cut by 1 base, the J end by 5 bases, with 9 bases between. The CDR3 covers 13 residues. Authors' processing steps: How many nucleated cells were present was estimated from reference gene primer amplification. The protocol was immunoSEQ multiplex PCR, while the TCRdb copy is restricted to in-frame clones and leaves out a portion. Clonal size and the V and J genes are those of that table, whereas D and trimming came from the DNA. The sample records around 190,000 clones, 88% being singletons. The V call is TRBV4-1, the J call TRBJ2-7; perhaps TRBD1 as D (6 bases). Sequencing was carried out using peripheral blood. The sequence came from a human donor in a cohort sampled during active COVID-19. CDR3 nucleotides: TGCGCCAGCAGCCAAGCCCACAGGGACGAGCAGTACTTC. Translating gives CASSQAHRDEQYF.